Listed below are T cell receptor beta chains from one sample, sequenced in a study of blood T cell repertoires in COVID-19. Libraries were prepared by immunoSEQ multiplex PCR; TCRdb keeps only in-frame clonotypes and omits some of them. The table lists about 300,000 clones, 65% to 90% of them singletons. Input material: PBMCs or T cells enriched from blood (not recorded which). These receptors originate from a woman between 18 and 30 years old who had recovered from COVID-19. Each CDR3 is given with its conserved first and last residue. D genes are given only for firm matches. Only part of the rows carry a size: once, few, many, or a class if the clone is expanded.

V gene: TRBV10-3; D gene: .; clone size: .; J gene: TRBJ2-5; CDR3 DNA: TGTGCCATCAGAGGGGCTCCACAAGAGACCCAGTACTTC; CDR3 protein: CAIRGAPQETQYF
V gene: TRBV5-1; D gene: .; clone size: .; J gene: TRBJ1-2; CDR3 DNA: TGCGCCAGCAGCTTGGAAAGGGAGAGGGATGGCTACACCTTC; CDR3 protein: CASSLERERDGYTF
V gene: TRBV6-5; D gene: TRBD1; clone size: .; J gene: TRBJ2-7; CDR3 DNA: TGTGCCAGCAGTTACGGACAGGGGGCATTTTACGAGCAGTACTTC; CDR3 protein: CASSYGQGAFYEQYF
V gene: TRBV30; D gene: .; clone size: .; J gene: TRBJ2-1; CDR3 DNA: TGTGCCTGGAGTGTACTCGGGAGCACCGCTGAGCAGTTCTTC; CDR3 protein: CAWSVLGSTAEQFF
V gene: TRBV5-6; D gene: TRBD1; clone size: .; J gene: TRBJ1-3; CDR3 DNA: TGTGCCAGCAGCTTGTTCGGGACAGTCGCTGGAAACACCATATATTTT; CDR3 protein: CASSLFGTVAGNTIYF
V gene: TRBV5-1; D gene: .; clone size: .; J gene: TRBJ2-7; CDR3 DNA: TGCGCCAGCAGCTTGCCGGGAGTGATTCACGAGCAGTACTTC; CDR3 protein: CASSLPGVIHEQYF
V gene: TRBV5-5; D gene: .; clone size: .; J gene: TRBJ2-7; CDR3 DNA: TGTGCCAGCAGCCTAACCGAAATCTCCTACGAGCAGTACTTC; CDR3 protein: CASSLTEISYEQYF
V gene: TRBV27; D gene: .; clone size: .; J gene: TRBJ1-1; CDR3 DNA: TGTGCCAGCAGTCTACAGGGTAATGAAGCTTTCTTT; CDR3 protein: CASSLQGNEAFF
V gene: TRBV4-1; D gene: TRBD1; clone size: .; J gene: TRBJ2-1; CDR3 DNA: TGCGCCAGCAGCCAACCGGGACAGGGGAGCTATGAGCAGTTCTTC; CDR3 protein: CASSQPGQGSYEQFF
V gene: TRBV7-3; D gene: TRBD2; clone size: .; J gene: TRBJ2-3; CDR3 DNA: TGTGCCAGCAGCTTTACCGGGACTACCACAGATACGCAGTATTTT; CDR3 protein: CASSFTGTTTDTQYF
V gene: TRBV5-6; D gene: .; clone size: once; J gene: TRBJ1-3; CDR3 DNA: TGTGCCAGCAACAAACAGGGAGGAAACACCATATATTTT; CDR3 protein: CASNKQGGNTIYF
V gene: TRBV4-1; D gene: .; clone size: .; J gene: TRBJ2-3; CDR3 DNA: TGCGCCAGCAGCCAGAGGAGCGCAGATACGCAGTATTTT; CDR3 protein: CASSQRSADTQYF
V gene: TRBV5-1; D gene: TRBD2; clone size: .; J gene: TRBJ2-5; CDR3 DNA: TGCGCCAGCAGCTTGGAAAGCGGGGTAGAGACCCAGTACTTC; CDR3 protein: CASSLESGVETQYF
V gene: TRBV30; D gene: TRBD1; clone size: .; J gene: TRBJ1-5; CDR3 DNA: TGTGCCTGGAGTTCTACAGGGGGCGCGGGTCAGCCCCAGCATTTT; CDR3 protein: CAWSSTGGAGQPQHF
V gene: TRBV6-5; D gene: TRBD1; clone size: .; J gene: TRBJ1-2; CDR3 DNA: TGTGCCAGCGAAAACACAGGGGGCAACTATGGCTACACCTTC; CDR3 protein: CASENTGGNYGYTF
V gene: TRBV9; D gene: .; clone size: .; J gene: TRBJ2-7; CDR3 DNA: TGTGCCAGCAGCCCCCAAAGAGGATTTACCTACGAGCAGTACTTC; CDR3 protein: CASSPQRGFTYEQYF
V gene: TRBV5-1; D gene: .; clone size: few; J gene: TRBJ1-2; CDR3 DNA: TGCGCCAGCAGCTTGGGACAGGAGGGCTACACCTTC; CDR3 protein: CASSLGQEGYTF
V gene: TRBV5-6; D gene: .; clone size: once; J gene: TRBJ1-1; CDR3 DNA: TGTGCCAGCAGCTTTACTGCAGGGGACACTGAAGCTTTCTTT; CDR3 protein: CASSFTAGDTEAFF
V gene: TRBV2; D gene: .; clone size: .; J gene: TRBJ2-7; CDR3 DNA: TGTGCCAGCACCTTAGGACAAGCCTCCTACGAGCAGTACTTC; CDR3 protein: CASTLGQASYEQYF
V gene: TRBV6-5; D gene: TRBD1; clone size: .; J gene: TRBJ1-6; CDR3 DNA: TGTGCCAGCAGTTTGAGGGGACAGGGGAATAATTCACCCCTCCACTTT; CDR3 protein: CASSLRGQGNNSPLHF
V gene: TRBV28; D gene: TRBD2; clone size: .; J gene: TRBJ2-3; CDR3 DNA: TGTGCCAGCAGTTACCAGGGACTAGTAGCCGATACGCAGTATTTT; CDR3 protein: CASSYQGLVADTQYF
V gene: TRBV2; D gene: .; clone size: few; J gene: TRBJ1-2; CDR3 DNA: TGTGCCAGCAGGGAGACAGTTTTCGGTAACTATGGCTACACCTTC; CDR3 protein: CASRETVFGNYGYTF
V gene: TRBV5-5; D gene: TRBD1; clone size: .; J gene: TRBJ2-1; CDR3 DNA: TGTGCCAGCAGCTGGGGACAGGGGGTCGATTTGGATGAGCAGTTCTTC; CDR3 protein: CASSWGQGVDLDEQFF
V gene: TRBV19; D gene: .; clone size: .; J gene: TRBJ2-7; CDR3 DNA: TGTGCCAGTAGCTGGGGGAGGACCTCCGCCTACGAGCAGTACTTC; CDR3 protein: CASSWGRTSAYEQYF
V gene: TRBV3-1/TRBV3-2; D gene: TRBD1; clone size: .; J gene: TRBJ2-3; CDR3 DNA: TGTGCCAGCAGCCACGCAGGGGGATCCCGCACAGATACGCAGTATTTT; CDR3 protein: CASSHAGGSRTDTQYF
V gene: TRBV5-4; D gene: TRBD1; clone size: .; J gene: TRBJ1-1; CDR3 DNA: TGTGCCAGCAGCTTAGCCAGGGGGAACGAAGAAGCTTTCTTT; CDR3 protein: CASSLARGNEEAFF
V gene: TRBV4-2; D gene: .; clone size: once; J gene: TRBJ1-2; CDR3 DNA: TGTGCCAGCAGCCAAGACAATTCATATGGCTACACCTTC; CDR3 protein: CASSQDNSYGYTF
V gene: TRBV4-1; D gene: TRBD1; clone size: few; J gene: TRBJ2-5; CDR3 DNA: TGCGCCAGCAGCCAAGGACAGGGGCTGGAGACCCAGTACTTC; CDR3 protein: CASSQGQGLETQYF
V gene: TRBV19; D gene: .; clone size: few; J gene: TRBJ1-2; CDR3 DNA: TGTGCCAGTAGTACACTACAGGGTGAGTCGGATGGCTACACCTTC; CDR3 protein: CASSTLQGESDGYTF
V gene: TRBV7-3; D gene: .; clone size: .; J gene: TRBJ2-2; CDR3 DNA: TGTGCCAGCAGCTTAATCGGAGGGGAGAACACCGGGGAGCTGTTTTTT; CDR3 protein: CASSLIGGENTGELFF
V gene: TRBV7-9; D gene: .; clone size: .; J gene: TRBJ1-1; CDR3 DNA: TGTGCCAGCAGCTTAAGGGGGAAGCTTACCACTGAAGCTTTCTTT; CDR3 protein: CASSLRGKLTTEAFF
V gene: TRBV18; D gene: .; clone size: once; J gene: TRBJ1-1; CDR3 DNA: TGTGCCAGCTCACTCTATCGGTCGGACACTGAAGCTTTCTTT; CDR3 protein: CASSLYRSDTEAFF
V gene: TRBV2; D gene: .; clone size: many; J gene: TRBJ2-1; CDR3 DNA: TGTGCCAGCAGTGATGGCGGTGACCCGTGGAGCTCCTACAATGAGCAGTTCTTC; CDR3 protein: CASSDGGDPWSSYNEQFF
V gene: TRBV19; D gene: TRBD1; clone size: once; J gene: TRBJ2-7; CDR3 DNA: TGTGCCAGTAGTGTGACAGGGGGAGCCTACGAGCAGTACTTC; CDR3 protein: CASSVTGGAYEQYF
V gene: TRBV28; D gene: .; clone size: .; J gene: TRBJ1-2; CDR3 DNA: TGTGCCAGCAGTCGACAGGACTATGGCTACACCTTC; CDR3 protein: CASSRQDYGYTF
V gene: TRBV3-1/TRBV3-2; D gene: .; clone size: .; J gene: TRBJ2-5; CDR3 DNA: TGTGCCAGCAGCCACGGTGGGCAGGGAGAGACCCAGTACTTC; CDR3 protein: CASSHGGQGETQYF
V gene: TRBV7-9; D gene: TRBD1; clone size: .; J gene: TRBJ1-6; CDR3 DNA: TGTGCCAGCACCGACCCGGGACAGGTTAATTCACCCCTCCACTTT; CDR3 protein: CASTDPGQVNSPLHF
V gene: TRBV19; D gene: TRBD1; clone size: once; J gene: TRBJ1-2; CDR3 DNA: TGTGCCAGTAGTATCGGGACAGGGGGCATGAGTGTTGGCTACACCTTC; CDR3 protein: CASSIGTGGMSVGYTF
V gene: TRBV19; D gene: .; clone size: .; J gene: TRBJ2-5; CDR3 DNA: TGTGCCAGTAGTCAGGGTTTGGAAGAGACCCAGTACTTC; CDR3 protein: CASSQGLEETQYF
V gene: TRBV10-1; D gene: .; clone size: .; J gene: TRBJ2-1; CDR3 DNA: TGCGCCAGCAGTGAGTCTGGCACCCACAATGAGCAGTTCTTC; CDR3 protein: CASSESGTHNEQFF
V gene: TRBV7-9; D gene: TRBD2; clone size: .; J gene: TRBJ2-5; CDR3 DNA: TGTGCCAGCAGCTTAAGCGGGAGTGCCCAAGAGACCCAGTACTTC; CDR3 protein: CASSLSGSAQETQYF
V gene: TRBV5-1; D gene: TRBD1; clone size: .; J gene: TRBJ1-2; CDR3 DNA: TGCGCCAGCAGCTCGGGACAGGGAGTCTATGGCTACACCTTC; CDR3 protein: CASSSGQGVYGYTF
V gene: TRBV14; D gene: .; clone size: .; J gene: TRBJ1-3; CDR3 DNA: TGTGCCAGCAGCCAAGTGCGGGTAGACTCTGGAAACACCATATATTTT; CDR3 protein: CASSQVRVDSGNTIYF
V gene: TRBV6-5; D gene: TRBD1; clone size: .; J gene: TRBJ1-6; CDR3 DNA: TGTGCCAGCAGTCAGACAGGGACCGCCAATTCACCCCTCCACTTT; CDR3 protein: CASSQTGTANSPLHF
V gene: TRBV6-2/TRBV6-3; D gene: .; clone size: .; J gene: TRBJ1-5; CDR3 DNA: TGTGCCAGCAGCGGGGAGTCGAGCAATCAGCCCCAGCATTTT; CDR3 protein: CASSGESSNQPQHF
V gene: TRBV7-6; D gene: .; clone size: .; J gene: TRBJ2-3; CDR3 DNA: TGTGCCAGCAGCTTAGCGTCAGGGCCAGATACGCAGTATTTT; CDR3 protein: CASSLASGPDTQYF